The present T cell receptor (beta chain) was sequenced within a study of T cell repertoires in cytomegalovirus infection. Study-level findings and limits: Dominating the ex vivo response were HLA-C-restricted CMV-specific TCR beta clonotypes.

About this clonotype itself: No antigen is known for it.

MiXCR, run by TCRdb on the reads, gives a single entry per CDR3 protein. The sample shows 800,000 to 950,000 distinct CDR3 sequences, 30% to 35% of them seen only once. CDR3 length: 16 amino acids. The J segment lost 1 base and the V segment lost 10 bases, leaving 13 bases of the junction unmatched. The germline V gene encodes CDR1 MNHNY and CDR2 SVGAGI (reference sequence). The gene calls are TRBV6-6 and TRBJ1-5, with 7 bases identical to TRBD1. The specimen comprised cultured CD8+ T cells from PBMCs, sampled from culture after CMV antigen stimulation. The TCR sequence derives from a human donor in good health (CMV status not recorded). Some clones in this sample may be carry-over from other donors' samples. This CDR3 reads CAIQDREMPSNQPQHF. In DNA, the CDR3 is TGTGCCATTCAAGACAGGGAAATGCCGAGCAATCAGCCCCAGCATTTT.